This T cell receptor (beta chain) was sequenced for a study of blood T cell repertoires in COVID-19. Across the study: COVID-19 samples from acute and convalescent phases originated in the United States, Italy and Spain. PBMCs, B-cell-depleted T cells, or T cells provided the cDNA or gDNA that made up the material.

There are 12 residues in the CDR3. Germline CDR1 reads SNHLY; CDR2 reads FYNNEI. Original processing notes: Researchers report that nucleated cell counts were estimated from reference gene primer amplification. TCRdb keeps only in-frame clones here, not all; method: immunoSEQ multiplex PCR. V, J and clone size were drawn from that table, and D and trimming were deduced from the DNA. Here the sample spans about 16,000 clones, 85% to 90% being singletons. Sequenced: peripheral blood. This rearrangement joins TRBV2 to TRBJ2-3, with D possibly TRBD1 on 6 matching bases. The clonotype was recovered from a man in his 60s with acute or convalescent COVID-19. This chain's CDR3 is CGTGLGTDTQYF. CDR3 sequence (DNA): TGTGGCACAGGGTTGGGCACAGATACGCAGTATTTT. Supplemented by reference TRBV2 and TRBJ2-3, the full variable domain reads EPEVTQTPSHQVTQMGQEVILRCVPISNHLYFYWYRQILGQKVEFLVSFYNNEISEKSEIFDDQFSVERPDGSNFTLKIRSTKLEDSAMYFCGTGLGTDTQYFGPGTRLTVL.